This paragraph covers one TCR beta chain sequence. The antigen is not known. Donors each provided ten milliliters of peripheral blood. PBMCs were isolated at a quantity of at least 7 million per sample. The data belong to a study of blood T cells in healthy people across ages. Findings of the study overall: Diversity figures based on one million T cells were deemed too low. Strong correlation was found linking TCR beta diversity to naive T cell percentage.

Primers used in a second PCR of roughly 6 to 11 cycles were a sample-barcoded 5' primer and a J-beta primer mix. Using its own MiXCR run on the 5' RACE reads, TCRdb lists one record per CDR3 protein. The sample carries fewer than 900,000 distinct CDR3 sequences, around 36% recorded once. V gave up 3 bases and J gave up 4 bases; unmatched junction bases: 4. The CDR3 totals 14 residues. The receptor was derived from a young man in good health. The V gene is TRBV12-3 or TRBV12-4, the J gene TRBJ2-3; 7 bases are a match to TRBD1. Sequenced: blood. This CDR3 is CASSLTGRADTQYF. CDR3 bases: TGTGCCAGCAGTTTGACAGGGAGAGCAGATACGCAGTATTTT.